One sample yielded the 21 T cell receptor beta chains listed below, sequenced in a study of cytomegalovirus exposure and HLA in healthy donors. 60 Vbeta and 13 Jbeta primers were used in PCR. Assay used: immunoSEQ multiplex PCR; TCRdb lists only in-frame clones, some missing. The sample shows 160,000 or so clones, under 85% of them seen only once. The specimen was PBMCs. The source is a woman in her 30s in good health and CMV-seronegative.

The chain employs TRBV19 and TRBJ2-4; 7 bases line up with TRBD1. Germline V CDR1 and CDR2: LNHDA, SQIVND (reference sequence). The CDR3 runs to 14 residues. The ends lost 5 bases at V and 6 bases at J; junction bases unmatched: 7. The chain's CDR3 is CASSLTNRGNIQYF. CDR3 sequence (DNA): TGTGCCAGTAGTCTAACCAACAGGGGAAACATTCAGTACTTC.

V usage is TRBV10-3 and J usage is TRBJ1-4; 8 nucleotides match TRBD1. In germline, CDR1 is ENHRY, CDR2 SYGVKD. Germline trimming cut 6 bases from V and 7 bases from J; bases unmatched to any gene: 7. The CDR3 contains 14 residues. The DNA for the CDR3 is TGTGCCATCAGCCCCGGGACAGGAGGTGAAAAACTGTTTTTT. This codes for CAISPGTGGEKLFF.

The rearrangement links TRBV5-1 to TRBJ2-1; TRBD2 is a possible D gene (5 bases). The germline V gene has CDR1 SGHRS and CDR2 YFSETQ. The CDR3 is made up of 15 amino acids. Trimming cost V 8 bases and J 0 bases, with 15 bases left between them. The CDR3 reads CASWTGLSSYNEQFF. The CDR3 nucleotides are TGCGCCAGTTGGACGGGGTTAAGCTCCTACAATGAGCAGTTCTTC.

This chain connects TRBV27 to TRBJ2-7; 9 bases map to TRBD1. Trimming took 4 bases from V and 7 from J; bases not matched to a gene: 8. The CDR3 runs to 14 residues. CDR1 is MNHEY and CDR2 is SMNVEV in the germline V gene (reference sequence). CDR3 nucleotides: TGTGCCAGCAGTTGGACAGGGGAGAGACGGGAGCAGTACTTC. Its protein is CASSWTGERREQYF.

The V gene is TRBV2, the J gene TRBJ1-1; D uncertain. Germline V CDR1 and CDR2: SNHLY, FYNNEI. CDR3 size: 14 residues. The germline V and J ends were trimmed by 8 bases and 0 bases, with 13 bases remaining between them. The CDR3 spells CASVPRLLNTEAFF. As DNA, the CDR3 is TGTGCCAGCGTTCCCAGGCTATTGAACACTGAAGCTTTCTTT.

V usage is TRBV6-6 and J usage is TRBJ1-3; 7 bases fit TRBD1. The CDR3 consists of 14 residues. Losses at the gene ends were 4 bases for V and 4 bases for J; bases not matched to a gene: 4. In germline, CDR1 is MNHNY, CDR2 SVGAGI (reference sequence). Here the CDR3 reads CASSSRDRGNTIYF. The CDR3, as DNA: TGTGCCAGCAGTTCCCGGGACAGAGGAAACACCATATATTTT.

The chain is built from TRBV27 and TRBJ2-5; 11 nucleotides line up with TRBD2. This CDR3 region has 17 residues. Germline CDR1 and CDR2: MNHEY and SMNVEV (reference sequence). V trimming: 1 base; J trimming: 5 bases; junction bases outside the gene matches: 9. CDR3 DNA sequence: TGTGCCAGCAGTTTATGGGGGCTAGCGGGGGGTGTGGAGACCCAGTACTTC. Translation gives CASSLWGLAGGVETQYF.

The rearrangement uses TRBV18 and TRBJ1-5; a weak D match, TRBD1 (5 bases). The CDR3 has 14 residues. Looked up from germline, CDR1 is KGHSH and CDR2 is LQKENI. Trimming removed 5 bases at V and 6 bases at J, with 14 bases between. The DNA of the CDR3 is TGTGCCAGCTCAGACATGTACGGGGGTCAGCCCCAGCATTTT. Its protein is CASSDMYGGQPQHF.

This clone was recorded only once. The rearrangement links TRBV21-1 to TRBJ2-6; the D segment call TRBD1 is taken from the table without a DNA check. TRBV21-1 is a listed pseudogene. The CDR3 totals 19 residues. For the CDR3, the DNA is TGTGCCAGCAGCAACCAAGGACAGGGGAGCTGTTCTGGGGCCAACGTCCTGACTTTC. It is translated as CASSNQGQGSCSGANVLTF.

A few counts support this clone. V is TRBV6-4 and J is TRBJ2-1; TRBD1 aligns across 8 bases. Germline CDR1 is MRHNA and CDR2 is SNTAGT. V gave up 5 bases and J gave up 3 bases; unmatched junction bases: 6. This CDR3 contains 15 residues. In DNA, the CDR3 is TGTGCCAGCAGTTTCGACAGGGGAGGCTACAATGAGCAGTTCTTC. This translates into CASSFDRGGYNEQFF.

This chain joins TRBV7-8 and TRBJ2-7, with 14 bases lining up with TRBD2. The V and J ends lost 3 bases and 2 bases, in that order; junction bases with no gene match: 12. CDR3 length: 19 residues. Germline V gene data show CDR1 as SGHVS and CDR2 as FQNEAQ. CDR3 protein: CASSFLTSGGARVTYEQYF. CDR3 in DNA: TGTGCCAGCAGCTTTCTGACTAGCGGGGGGGCCAGAGTCACCTACGAGCAGTACTTC.

The V gene is TRBV10-3, the J gene TRBJ2-1; possible D gene TRBD1, 5 bases. CDR3 length equals 16 residues. Germline assignment: CDR1 ENHRY and CDR2 SYGVKD. Deletions cut 5 bases from V and 0 bases from J, with 14 bases between. CDR3 residues: CAISPWGSSSYNEQFF. In nucleotides, the CDR3 is TGTGCCATCAGTCCCTGGGGCTCGAGCTCCTACAATGAGCAGTTCTTC.

The chain links TRBV11-2 to TRBJ2-7; possibly TRBD2 for D (5 bases). This CDR3 region has 16 residues. V lost 2 bases, J lost 2 bases, and 16 bases lay in between. The germline gives CDR1 SGHAT, CDR2 FQNNGV. For the CDR3, the DNA is TGTGCCAGCAGCTTACCGGGGTCCCTTTCACCCTACGAGCAGTACTTC. Amino acid sequence: CASSLPGSLSPYEQYF.

CDR3 loop: CAWNGEGKTEAFF. In DNA form, the CDR3 reads TGTGCCTGGAACGGCGAGGGAAAGACTGAAGCTTTCTTT. The chain combines TRBV30 with TRBJ1-1; D is unresolved. Germline loops: CDR1 GTSNPN, CDR2 SVGIG (reference sequence). This CDR3 comprises 13 residues. V dropped 4 bases and J dropped 5 bases, with 14 bases sitting between them.

This clone is medium-sized by share. The genes are TRBV29-1 and TRBJ2-1, with 9 bases fitting TRBD1. The CDR3 sequence is 16 residues long. Trimming at V came to 4 bases and at J to 6 bases, leaving 13 bases not matched to a gene. CDR1 SQVTM and CDR2 ANQGSEA come from the germline V gene. CDR3 protein: CSVADWGTGLVNEQFF. The CDR3 DNA is TGCAGCGTTGCCGATTGGGGGACAGGGCTTGTCAATGAGCAGTTCTTC.

V is TRBV7-6 and J is TRBJ1-6; TRBD1 might be the D (5 bases). CDR1 and CDR2 (germline): SGHVS, FNYEAQ. The CDR3 covers 14 residues. V dropped 0 bases and J dropped 10 bases, with 10 bases sitting between them. CDR3 in amino acids: CASSLAEGPSPLHF. CDR3 nucleotide sequence: TGTGCCAGCAGCTTAGCGGAGGGACCCTCACCCCTCCACTTT. The variable domain in full, with the rest retrieved from reference TRBV7-6 and TRBJ1-6, is GAGVSQSPRYKVTKRGQDVALRCDPISGHVSLYWYRQALGQGPEFLTYFNYEAQQDKSGLPNDRFSAERPEGSISTLTIQRTEQRDSAMYRCASSLAEGPSPLHFGNGTRLTVT.

This clone was counted only a few times. The chain uses TRBV4-2 and TRBJ2-1; 9 positions match TRBD2. Germline V lookup: CDR1 LGHNA, CDR2 YNFKEQ. The ends lost 4 bases at V and 1 base at J; junction bases unmatched: 2. The CDR3 spans 15 residues. The CDR3 coding sequence is TGTGCCAGCAGCCGTAGCGGGGGTTCCTACAATGAGCAGTTCTTC. Its protein is CASSRSGGSYNEQFF.

This clone was seen a handful of times. The chain couples TRBV19 to TRBJ1-1; no definite D call. This CDR3 has 13 residues. Germline assignment: CDR1 LNHDA and CDR2 SQIVND (reference sequence). Deletions cut 10 bases from V and 5 bases from J, with 17 bases between. The CDR3 DNA follows: TGTGCCACCACTAAGACGGGGAAAACTGAAGCTTTCTTT. As protein: CATTKTGKTEAFF.

The rearrangement joins TRBV5-1 to TRBJ2-7; D may be TRBD1 (6 bases). CDR1 is SGHRS and CDR2 is YFSETQ in the germline V gene. This CDR3 comprises 16 residues. V was shortened by 0 bases and J by 0 bases, with 13 bases between the two germline ends. Here the CDR3 DNA reads TGCGCCAGCAGCTTGGGATTTCAGGGGAGCTCCTACGAGCAGTACTTC. Its translation: CASSLGFQGSSYEQYF.

This clone was seen a handful of times. The V gene is TRBV6-1, the J gene TRBJ2-1; maybe TRBD1 (6 bases). The CDR3 covers 16 residues. CDR1 is MNHNS, CDR2 SASEGT, per germline. V lost 3 bases and J lost 1, with 13 bases in between. The CDR3 loop reads CASSDRGHASYNEQFF. DNA of the CDR3: TGTGCCAGCAGTGACAGGGGCCATGCTTCCTACAATGAGCAGTTCTTC.

The chain recombines TRBV28 with TRBJ2-5; D may be TRBD2 (7 bases). Germline CDR1 and CDR2: MDHEN and SYDVKM. The V gene lost 6 bases and the J gene lost 1 base, with 15 bases spanning the gap. CDR3 length: 15 amino acids. The CDR3 sequence: CASSSWAGAQETQYF. CDR3 coding DNA: TGTGCCAGCAGCTCATGGGCGGGGGCCCAAGAGACCCAGTACTTC.